One sample yielded the 5 T cell receptor beta chains listed below, sequenced in a study of blood T cell repertoires in COVID-19. TCRdb keeps only in-frame clones here, not all; method: immunoSEQ multiplex PCR. The sample has about 49,000 clones, approximately 80% seen once. The sequenced sample consisted of peripheral blood. Receptors originate from a woman older than 75 with COVID-19, enrolled during active disease.

The DNA of the CDR3 is TGTGCCATCAGCGAAACGGGACACGGCTACACCTTC. This codes for CAISETGHGYTF. This chain connects TRBV10-3 to TRBJ1-2, with D possibly TRBD1 on 6 matching bases. The V end was cut by 6 bases, the J end by 8 bases, with 13 bases between. This CDR3 contains 12 residues. Germline lookup yields CDR1 ENHRY and CDR2 SYGVKD.

V is TRBV18 and J is TRBJ2-2; D is ambiguous. The germline V gene encodes CDR1 KGHSH and CDR2 LQKENI. V lost 2 bases, J lost 2 bases, and 9 bases lay in between. The CDR3 is 15 residues long. CDR3 protein: CASSPEAANTGELFF. DNA for the CDR3: TGTGCCAGCTCACCAGAGGCGGCTAACACCGGGGAGCTGTTTTTT. The variable domain in full, completed from reference TRBV18 and TRBJ2-2, reads NAGVMQNPRHLVRRRGQEARLRCSPMKGHSHVYWYRQLPEEGLKFMVYLQKENIIDESGMPKERFSAEFPKEGPSILRIQQVVRGDSAAYFCASSPEAANTGELFFGEGSRLTVL.

J is TRBJ2-1 and V is TRBV13; 8 nucleotides agree with TRBD2. Trimming removed 5 bases from V and 3 bases from J; junction bases left unmatched: 9. Germline assignment: CDR1 PRHDT and CDR2 FYEKMQ (reference sequence). The CDR3 loop spans 16 amino acids. CDR3 nucleotide sequence: TGTGCCAGCAGCGATGGCCGACTAGCGATCTACAATGAGCAGTTCTTC. Amino acids: CASSDGRLAIYNEQFF.

The gene calls are TRBV19 and TRBJ2-6; a possible D gene is TRBD1 (6 bases). CDR3 length: 14 residues. V was cut by 7 bases and J by 2 bases, with 9 bases left in between. Germline V gene data show CDR1 as LNHDA and CDR2 as SQIVND (reference sequence). The CDR3 sequence is CASMGATGANVLTF. CDR3 DNA: TGTGCCAGTATGGGGGCCACTGGGGCCAACGTCCTGACTTTC.

Written as DNA, the CDR3 is TGTGCCAGCAGCCCCGGGACAGTTAATGAAAAACTGTTTTTT. It specifies CASSPGTVNEKLFF. The genes are TRBV3-1 (or the pseudogene TRBV3-2) and TRBJ1-4; 7 bases line up with TRBD1. The CDR3 runs to 14 residues. V lost 4 bases to trimming and J lost 4 bases; unmatched junction nucleotides: 3. Germline CDR1 is LGHDT and CDR2 is YNNKEL (reference sequence).